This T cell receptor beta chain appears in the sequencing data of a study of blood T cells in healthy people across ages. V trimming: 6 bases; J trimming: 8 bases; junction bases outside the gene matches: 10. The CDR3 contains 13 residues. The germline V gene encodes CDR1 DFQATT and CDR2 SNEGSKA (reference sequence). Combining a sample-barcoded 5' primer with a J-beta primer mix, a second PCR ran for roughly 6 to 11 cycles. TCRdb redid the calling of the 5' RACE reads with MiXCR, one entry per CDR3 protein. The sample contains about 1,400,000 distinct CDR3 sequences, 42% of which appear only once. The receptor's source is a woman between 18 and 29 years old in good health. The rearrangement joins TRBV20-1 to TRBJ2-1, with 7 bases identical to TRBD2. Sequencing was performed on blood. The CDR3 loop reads CSAPKREEYEQFF. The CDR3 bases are TGCAGTGCCCCCAAGCGGGAAGAATATGAGCAGTTCTTC.